This TCR beta chain was identified in a study of T cells in Graves' hyperthyroidism and ophthalmopathy. Overall study findings and caveats: Ophthalmopathy was distinguished from stable hyperthyroidism by 13 V-J signatures.

Germline CDR1 and CDR2: MDHEN and SYDVKM. The germline V and J ends were trimmed by 4 bases and 1 base, with 14 bases remaining between them. This CDR3 spans 15 amino acids. TCR beta CDR3 sequences were amplified from RNA transcripts. RT-PCR in the first round (using the HTBI primer set) targeted the TCR CDR3. Using its own MiXCR run on the multiplex PCR reads, TCRdb lists one record per CDR3 protein. The data hold around 300,000 distinct CDR3 sequences, with less than 15% observed a single time. Diagnoses were established using clinical symptoms, serum thyroxine and TRAb, thyroid ultrasound and orbital computed tomography. This clonotype was counted at least ten times. Its antigen is unknown.

Sequenced input: blood. This clonotype originated in a woman aged 25 to 39 with Graves' hyperthyroidism that later progressed to Graves' ophthalmopathy. V gene TRBV28 combines with J gene TRBJ2-7; D might be TRBD1 (5 bases). The CDR3 coding sequence is TGTGCCAGCAGTTCGCCGGAAGACAGTTCCTACGAGCAGTACTTC. Translation: CASSSPEDSSYEQYF.